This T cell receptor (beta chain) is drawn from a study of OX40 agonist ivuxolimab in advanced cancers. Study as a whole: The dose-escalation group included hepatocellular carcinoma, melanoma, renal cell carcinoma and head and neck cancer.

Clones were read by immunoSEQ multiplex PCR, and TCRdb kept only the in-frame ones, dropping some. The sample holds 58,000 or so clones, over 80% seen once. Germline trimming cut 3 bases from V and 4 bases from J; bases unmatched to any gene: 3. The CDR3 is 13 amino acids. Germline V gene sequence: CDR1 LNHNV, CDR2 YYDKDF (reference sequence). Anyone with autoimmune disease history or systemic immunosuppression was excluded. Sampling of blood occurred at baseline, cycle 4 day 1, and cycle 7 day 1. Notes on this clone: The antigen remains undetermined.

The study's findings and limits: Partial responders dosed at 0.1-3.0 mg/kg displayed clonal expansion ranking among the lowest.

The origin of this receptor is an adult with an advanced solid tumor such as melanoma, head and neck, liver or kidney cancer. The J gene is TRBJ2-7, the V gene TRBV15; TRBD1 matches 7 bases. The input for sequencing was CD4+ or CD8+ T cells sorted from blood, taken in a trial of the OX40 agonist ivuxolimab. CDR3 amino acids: CATSRDRTYEQYF. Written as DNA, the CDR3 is TGTGCCACCAGCAGGGACAGGACTTACGAGCAGTACTTC.